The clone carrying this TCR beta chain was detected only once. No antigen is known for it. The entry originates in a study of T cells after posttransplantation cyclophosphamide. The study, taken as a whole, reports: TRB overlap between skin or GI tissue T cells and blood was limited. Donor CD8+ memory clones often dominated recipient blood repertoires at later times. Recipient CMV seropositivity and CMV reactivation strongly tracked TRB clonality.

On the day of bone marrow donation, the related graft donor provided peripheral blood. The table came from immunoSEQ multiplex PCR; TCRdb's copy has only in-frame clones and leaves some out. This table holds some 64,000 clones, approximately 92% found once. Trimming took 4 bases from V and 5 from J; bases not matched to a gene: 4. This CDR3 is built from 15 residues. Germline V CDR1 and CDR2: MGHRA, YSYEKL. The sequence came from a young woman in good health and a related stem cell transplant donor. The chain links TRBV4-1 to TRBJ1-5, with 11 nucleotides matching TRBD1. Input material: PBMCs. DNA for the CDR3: TGCGCCAGCAGCCCCCGGGACAGGGGGTATCAGCCCCAGCATTTT. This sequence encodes CASSPRDRGYQPQHF.